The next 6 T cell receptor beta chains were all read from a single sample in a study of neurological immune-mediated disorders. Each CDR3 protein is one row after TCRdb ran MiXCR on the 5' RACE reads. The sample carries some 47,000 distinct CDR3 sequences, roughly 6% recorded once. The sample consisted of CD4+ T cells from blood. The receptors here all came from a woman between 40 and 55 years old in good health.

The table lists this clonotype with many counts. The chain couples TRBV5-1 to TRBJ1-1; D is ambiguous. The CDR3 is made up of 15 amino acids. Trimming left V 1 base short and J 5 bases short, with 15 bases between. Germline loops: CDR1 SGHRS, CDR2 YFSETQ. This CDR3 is CASSLTPSGRTEAFF. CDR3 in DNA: TGCGCCAGCAGCTTGACCCCCTCTGGGCGAACTGAAGCTTTCTTT.

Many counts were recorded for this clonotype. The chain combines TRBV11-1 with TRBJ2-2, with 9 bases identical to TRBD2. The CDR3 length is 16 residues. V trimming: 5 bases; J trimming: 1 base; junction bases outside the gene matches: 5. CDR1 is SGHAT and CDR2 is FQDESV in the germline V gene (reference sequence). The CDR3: CASSLLAGENTGELFF. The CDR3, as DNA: TGTGCCAGCAGCCTATTAGCGGGAGAGAACACCGGGGAGCTGTTTTTT.

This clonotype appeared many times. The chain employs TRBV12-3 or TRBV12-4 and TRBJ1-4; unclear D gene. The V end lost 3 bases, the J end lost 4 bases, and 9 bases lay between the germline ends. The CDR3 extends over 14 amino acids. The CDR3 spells CASSFTGNNEKLFF. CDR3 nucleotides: TGTGCCAGCAGTTTTACGGGGAATAATGAAAAACTGTTTTTT.

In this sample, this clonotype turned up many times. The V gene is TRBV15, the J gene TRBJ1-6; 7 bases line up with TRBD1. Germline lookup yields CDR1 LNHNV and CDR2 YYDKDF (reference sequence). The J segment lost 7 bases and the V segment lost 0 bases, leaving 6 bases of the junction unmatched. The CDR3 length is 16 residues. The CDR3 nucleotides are TGTGCCACCAGCAGAGATATTGCAGGGGGAAATTCACCCCTCCACTTT. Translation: CATSRDIAGGNSPLHF.

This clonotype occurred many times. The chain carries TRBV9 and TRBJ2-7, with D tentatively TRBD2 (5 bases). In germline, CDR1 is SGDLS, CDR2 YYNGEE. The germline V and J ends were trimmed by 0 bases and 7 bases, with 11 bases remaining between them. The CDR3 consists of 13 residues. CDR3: CASSVGVRGEQYF. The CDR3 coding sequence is TGTGCCAGCAGCGTAGGGGTGAGAGGGGAGCAGTACTTC.

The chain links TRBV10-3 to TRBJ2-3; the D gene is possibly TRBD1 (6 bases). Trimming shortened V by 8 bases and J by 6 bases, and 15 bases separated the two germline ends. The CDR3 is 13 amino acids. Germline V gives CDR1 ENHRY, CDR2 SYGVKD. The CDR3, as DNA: TGTGCCATCCGGGGAAGGGACATCGATACGCAGTATTTT. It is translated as CAIRGRDIDTQYF.